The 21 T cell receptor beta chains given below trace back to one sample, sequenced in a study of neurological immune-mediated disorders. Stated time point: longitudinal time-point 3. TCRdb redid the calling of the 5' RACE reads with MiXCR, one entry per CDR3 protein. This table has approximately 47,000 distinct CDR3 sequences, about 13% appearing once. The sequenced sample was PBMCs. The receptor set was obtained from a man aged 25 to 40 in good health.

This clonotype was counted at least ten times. Here the CDR3 DNA reads TGCGCCAGCAGCAACACCGTTCTGGACAGGGAAGCTTTCTTT. Protein product: CASSNTVLDREAFF. The chain couples TRBV5-1 to TRBJ1-1; 7 bases align to TRBD1. Germline CDR1 and CDR2: SGHRS and YFSETQ. Trimming removed 4 bases from V and 8 bases from J; junction bases left unmatched: 11. This CDR3 is 14 amino acids long. The full variable domain, with the rest looked up from reference TRBV5-1 and TRBJ1-1, is KAGVTQTPRYLIKTRGQQVTLSCSPISGHRSVSWYQQTPGQGLQFLFEYFSETQRNKGNFPGRFSGRQFSNSRSEMNVSTLELGDSALYLCASSNTVLDREAFFGQGTRLTVV.

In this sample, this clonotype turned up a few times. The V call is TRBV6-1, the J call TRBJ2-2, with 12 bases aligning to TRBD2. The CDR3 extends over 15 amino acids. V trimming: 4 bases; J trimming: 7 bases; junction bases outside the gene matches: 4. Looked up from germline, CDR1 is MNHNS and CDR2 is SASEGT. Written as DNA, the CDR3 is TGTGCCAGCAGTGGACTAGCGGGAGATAGCGGGGAGCTGTTTTTT. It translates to CASSGLAGDSGELFF.

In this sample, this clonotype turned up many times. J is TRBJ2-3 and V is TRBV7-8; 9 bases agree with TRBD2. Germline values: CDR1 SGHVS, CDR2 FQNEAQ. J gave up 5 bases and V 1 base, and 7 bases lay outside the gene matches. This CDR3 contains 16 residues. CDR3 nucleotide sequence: TGTGCCAGCAGCTTAGTGAATGAACTAGCGGGAGATACGCAGTATTTT. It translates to CASSLVNELAGDTQYF.

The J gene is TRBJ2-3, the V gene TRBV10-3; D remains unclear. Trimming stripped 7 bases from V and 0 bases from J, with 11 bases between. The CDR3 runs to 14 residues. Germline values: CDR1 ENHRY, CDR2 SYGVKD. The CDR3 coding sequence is TGTGCCATCATTTTGGCAGCTAGCACAGATACGCAGTATTTT. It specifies CAIILAASTDTQYF.

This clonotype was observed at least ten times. The chain's CDR3 is CASSVAGSGREAGLANEQFF. CDR3 coding DNA: TGTGCCAGCAGCGTAGCGGGGAGCGGGAGAGAGGCCGGTTTGGCCAATGAGCAGTTCTTC. The chain joins TRBV9 to TRBJ2-1; TRBD2 agrees at 8 bases. The trim removed 0 bases at V and 6 bases at J, leaving 20 bases unmatched. Germline CDR1 and CDR2: SGDLS and YYNGEE. The CDR3 is made up of 20 amino acids.

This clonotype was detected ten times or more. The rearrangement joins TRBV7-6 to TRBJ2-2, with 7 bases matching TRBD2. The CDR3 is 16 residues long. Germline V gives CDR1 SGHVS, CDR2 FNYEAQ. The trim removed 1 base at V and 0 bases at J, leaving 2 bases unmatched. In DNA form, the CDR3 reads TGTGCCAGCAGCTTAGGCCTAGCGGCGAACACCGGGGAGCTGTTTTTT. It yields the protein CASSLGLAANTGELFF.

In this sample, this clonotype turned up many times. The CDR3 DNA reads TGTGCCAGCAGCTTCCGTAGCGGGAGGGCCCTTGGAATGGGCCAAGAGACCCAGTACTTC. Translating it yields CASSFRSGRALGMGQETQYF. The chain couples TRBV7-9 to TRBJ2-5, with TRBD2 matching over 11 bases. The germline V gene has CDR1 SEHNR and CDR2 FQNEAQ (reference sequence). CDR3 length: 20 residues. After removal of 3 bases from V and 1 base from J, the junction contained 16 bases not matched to a gene.

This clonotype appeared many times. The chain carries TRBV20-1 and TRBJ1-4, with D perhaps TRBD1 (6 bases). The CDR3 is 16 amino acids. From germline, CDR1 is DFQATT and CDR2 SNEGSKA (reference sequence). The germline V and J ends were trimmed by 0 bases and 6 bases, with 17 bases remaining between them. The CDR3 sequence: CSARDQDRALYEKLFF. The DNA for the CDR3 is TGCAGTGCTAGAGATCAGGACAGAGCTCTATATGAAAAACTGTTTTTT.

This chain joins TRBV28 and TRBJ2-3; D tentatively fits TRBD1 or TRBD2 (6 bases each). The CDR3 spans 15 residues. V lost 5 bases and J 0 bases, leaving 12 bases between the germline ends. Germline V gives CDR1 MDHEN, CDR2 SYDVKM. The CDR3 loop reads CASSPRGGSTDTQYF. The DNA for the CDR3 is TGTGCCAGCAGTCCCAGGGGAGGTAGCACAGATACGCAGTATTTT.

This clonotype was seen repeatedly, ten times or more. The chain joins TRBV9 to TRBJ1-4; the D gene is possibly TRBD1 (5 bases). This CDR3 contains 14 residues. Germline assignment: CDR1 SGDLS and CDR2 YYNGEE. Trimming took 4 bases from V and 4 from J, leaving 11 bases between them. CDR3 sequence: CASSQGRINEKLFF. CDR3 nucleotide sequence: TGTGCCAGCAGCCAGGGACGGATTAATGAAAAACTGTTTTTT.

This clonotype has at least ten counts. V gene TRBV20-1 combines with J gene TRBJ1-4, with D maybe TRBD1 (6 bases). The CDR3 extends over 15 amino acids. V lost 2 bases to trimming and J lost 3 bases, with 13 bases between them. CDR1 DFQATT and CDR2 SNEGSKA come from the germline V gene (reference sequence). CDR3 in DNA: TGCAGTGCTAGAAAACCACAGGGACCTAATGAAAAACTGTTTTTT. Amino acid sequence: CSARKPQGPNEKLFF.

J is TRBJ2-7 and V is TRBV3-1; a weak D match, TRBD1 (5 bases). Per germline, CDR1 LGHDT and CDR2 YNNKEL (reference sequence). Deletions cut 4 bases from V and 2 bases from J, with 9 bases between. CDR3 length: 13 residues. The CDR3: CASSRGWPYEQYF. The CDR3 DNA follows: TGTGCCAGCAGCCGGGGCTGGCCCTACGAGCAGTACTTC.

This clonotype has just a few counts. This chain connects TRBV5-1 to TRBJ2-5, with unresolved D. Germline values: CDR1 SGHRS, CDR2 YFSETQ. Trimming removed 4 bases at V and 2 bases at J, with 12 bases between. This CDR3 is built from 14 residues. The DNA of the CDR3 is TGCGCCAGCAGCCAAGGGCAGCAACAAGAGACCCAGTACTTC. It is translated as CASSQGQQQETQYF. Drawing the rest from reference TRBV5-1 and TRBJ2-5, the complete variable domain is KAGVTQTPRYLIKTRGQQVTLSCSPISGHRSVSWYQQTPGQGLQFLFEYFSETQRNKGNFPGRFSGRQFSNSRSEMNVSTLELGDSALYLCASSQGQQQETQYFGPGTRLLVL.

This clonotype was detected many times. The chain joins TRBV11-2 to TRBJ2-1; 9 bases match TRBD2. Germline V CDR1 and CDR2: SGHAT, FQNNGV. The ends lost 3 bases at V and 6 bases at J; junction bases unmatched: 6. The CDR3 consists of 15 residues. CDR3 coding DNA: TGTGCCAGCAGCTTGGTGCGGGAGGGAGGCAATGAGCAGTTCTTC. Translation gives CASSLVREGGNEQFF.

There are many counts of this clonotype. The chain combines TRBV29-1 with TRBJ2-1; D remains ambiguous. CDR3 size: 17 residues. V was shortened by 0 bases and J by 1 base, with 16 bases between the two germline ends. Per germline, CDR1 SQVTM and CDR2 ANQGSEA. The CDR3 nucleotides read TGCAGCGTTGAAGATAGCCCCCCCAACCCATCCTACAATGAGCAGTTCTTC. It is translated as CSVEDSPPNPSYNEQFF.

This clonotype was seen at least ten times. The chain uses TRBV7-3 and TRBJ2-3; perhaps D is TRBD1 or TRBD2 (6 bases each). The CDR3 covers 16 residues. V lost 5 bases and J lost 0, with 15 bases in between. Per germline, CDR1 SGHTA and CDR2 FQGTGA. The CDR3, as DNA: TGTGCCAGCAGCATCAGGGGAGGACCTAGCACAGATACGCAGTATTTT. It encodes CASSIRGGPSTDTQYF. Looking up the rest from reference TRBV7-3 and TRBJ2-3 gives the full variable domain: GAGVSQTPSNKVTEKGKYVELRCDPISGHTALYWYRQSLGQGPEFLIYFQGTGAADDSGLPNDRFFAVRPEGSVSTLKIQRTERGDSAVYLCASSIRGGPSTDTQYFGPGTRLTVL.

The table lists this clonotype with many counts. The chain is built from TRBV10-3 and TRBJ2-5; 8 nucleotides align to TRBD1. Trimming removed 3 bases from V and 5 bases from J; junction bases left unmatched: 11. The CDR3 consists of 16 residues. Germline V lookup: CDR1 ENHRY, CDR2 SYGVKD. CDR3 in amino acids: CAISDGAGGGEETQYF. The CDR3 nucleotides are TGTGCCATCAGTGATGGGGCAGGGGGCGGCGAGGAGACCCAGTACTTC.

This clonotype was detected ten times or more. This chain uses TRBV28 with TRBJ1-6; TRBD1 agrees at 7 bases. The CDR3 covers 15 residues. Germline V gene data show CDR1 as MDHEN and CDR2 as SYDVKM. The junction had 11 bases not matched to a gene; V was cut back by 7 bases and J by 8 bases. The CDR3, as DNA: TGTGCCAGCATAAAGGGGGCGACTGGTTATTCACCCCTCCACTTT. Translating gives CASIKGATGYSPLHF.

CDR3: CASSPPAGGDEQFF. The CDR3 bases are TGTGCCAGCAGCCCCCCCGCGGGAGGCGATGAGCAGTTCTTC. The chain uses TRBV11-2 and TRBJ2-1; 8 positions agree with TRBD2. CDR1 and CDR2 from the germline V gene are SGHAT and FQNNGV. The V gene end was trimmed by 5 bases and the J gene end by 8 bases; junction bases not matched to a gene: 8. The CDR3 consists of 14 residues. Supplemented by reference TRBV11-2 and TRBJ2-1, the full variable domain reads EAGVAQSPRYKIIEKRQSVAFWCNPISGHATLYWYQQILGQGPKLLIQFQNNGVVDDSQLPKDRFSAERLKGVDSTLKIQPAKLEDSAVYLCASSPPAGGDEQFFGPGTRLTVL.

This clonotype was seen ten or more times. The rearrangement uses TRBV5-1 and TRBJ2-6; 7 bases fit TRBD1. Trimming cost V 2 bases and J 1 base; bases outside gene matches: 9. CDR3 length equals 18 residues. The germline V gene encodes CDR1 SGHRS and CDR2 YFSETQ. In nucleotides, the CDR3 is TGCGCCAGCAGCTTTAATGACAGGGACCAATCTGGGGCCAACGTCCTGACTTTC. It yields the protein CASSFNDRDQSGANVLTF.

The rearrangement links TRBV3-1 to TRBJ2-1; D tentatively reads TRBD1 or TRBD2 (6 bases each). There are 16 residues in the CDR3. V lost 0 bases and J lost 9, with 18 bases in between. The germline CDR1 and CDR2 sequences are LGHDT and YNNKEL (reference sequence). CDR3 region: CASSQDGTGASGEQFF. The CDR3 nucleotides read TGTGCCAGCAGCCAAGACGGCACGGGGGCGTCGGGTGAGCAGTTCTTC.